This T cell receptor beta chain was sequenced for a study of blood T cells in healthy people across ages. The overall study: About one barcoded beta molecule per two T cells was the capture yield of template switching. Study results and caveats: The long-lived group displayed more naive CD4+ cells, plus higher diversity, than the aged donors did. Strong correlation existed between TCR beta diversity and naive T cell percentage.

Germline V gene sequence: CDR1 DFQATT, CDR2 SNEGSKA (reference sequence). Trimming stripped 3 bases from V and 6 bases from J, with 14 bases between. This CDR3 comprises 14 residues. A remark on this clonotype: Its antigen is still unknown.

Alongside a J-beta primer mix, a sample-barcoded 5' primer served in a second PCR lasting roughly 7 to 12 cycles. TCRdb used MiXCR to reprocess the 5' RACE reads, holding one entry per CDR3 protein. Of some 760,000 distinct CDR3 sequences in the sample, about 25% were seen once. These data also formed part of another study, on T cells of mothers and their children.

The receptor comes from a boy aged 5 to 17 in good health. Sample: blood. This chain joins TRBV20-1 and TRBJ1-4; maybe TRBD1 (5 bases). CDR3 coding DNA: TGCAGTGCTAGTGGGCGGGGGTTCGATGAAAAACTGTTTTTT. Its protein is CSASGRGFDEKLFF.